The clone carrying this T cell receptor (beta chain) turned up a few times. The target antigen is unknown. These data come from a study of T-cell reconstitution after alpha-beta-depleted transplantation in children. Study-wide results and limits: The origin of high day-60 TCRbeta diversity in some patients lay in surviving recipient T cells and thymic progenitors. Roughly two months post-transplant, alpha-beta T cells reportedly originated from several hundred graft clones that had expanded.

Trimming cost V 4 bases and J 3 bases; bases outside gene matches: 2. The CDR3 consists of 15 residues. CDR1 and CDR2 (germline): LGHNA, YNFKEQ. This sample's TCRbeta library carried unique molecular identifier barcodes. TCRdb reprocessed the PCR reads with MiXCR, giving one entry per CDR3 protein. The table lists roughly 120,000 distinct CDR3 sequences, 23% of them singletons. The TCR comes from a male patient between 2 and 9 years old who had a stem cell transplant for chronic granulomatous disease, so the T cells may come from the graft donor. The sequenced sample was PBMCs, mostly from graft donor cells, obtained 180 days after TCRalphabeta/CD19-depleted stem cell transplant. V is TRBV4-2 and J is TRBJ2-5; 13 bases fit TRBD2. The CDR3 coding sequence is TGTGCCAGCAGCCCCGGGACTAGCGGGAAAGAGACCCAGTACTTC. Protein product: CASSPGTSGKETQYF.